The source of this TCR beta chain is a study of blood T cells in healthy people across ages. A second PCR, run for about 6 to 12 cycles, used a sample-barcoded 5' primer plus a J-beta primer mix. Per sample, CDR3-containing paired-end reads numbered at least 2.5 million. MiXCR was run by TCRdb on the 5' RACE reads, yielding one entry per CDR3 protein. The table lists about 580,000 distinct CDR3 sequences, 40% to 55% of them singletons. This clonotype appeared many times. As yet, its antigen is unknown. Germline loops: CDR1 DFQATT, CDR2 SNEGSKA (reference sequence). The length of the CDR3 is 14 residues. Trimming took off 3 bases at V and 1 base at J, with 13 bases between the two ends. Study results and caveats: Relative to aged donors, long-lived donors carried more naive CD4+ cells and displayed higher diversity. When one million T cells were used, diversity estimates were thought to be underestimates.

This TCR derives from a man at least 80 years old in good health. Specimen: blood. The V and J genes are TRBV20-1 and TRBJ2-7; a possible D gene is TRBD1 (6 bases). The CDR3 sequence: CSARVTGPSYEQYF. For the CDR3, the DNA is TGCAGTGCTAGGGTCACAGGGCCGTCCTACGAGCAGTACTTC.